The 9 T cell receptor beta chains below were found in one sample sequenced in a study of cytomegalovirus exposure and HLA in healthy donors. 13 Jbeta primers and 60 Vbeta primers were used for the PCR. Repertoires were generated with immunoSEQ multiplex PCR, while TCRdb's copy carries only in-frame clones and drops some. This table holds roughly 200,000 clones, 80% found once. Sequences were obtained from PBMCs. These receptors all stem from a boy younger than 18 in good health and CMV-seronegative.

This chain links TRBV7-2 with TRBJ2-5; no reliable D call. The germline V and J ends were trimmed by 4 bases and 4 bases, with 13 bases remaining between them. The length of the CDR3 is 14 residues. Germline V lookup: CDR1 SGHTA, CDR2 FQGNSA. The CDR3 spells CASSYVSIGETQYF. In nucleotides, the CDR3 is TGTGCCAGCAGCTACGTGTCAATCGGAGAGACCCAGTACTTC.

The chain has TRBV5-5 and TRBJ1-3; 11 bases agree with TRBD1. The CDR3 spans 14 residues. J gave up 5 bases and V 4 bases, and 2 bases lay outside the gene matches. From germline, CDR1 is SGHKS and CDR2 YYEKEE (reference sequence). DNA for the CDR3: TGTGCCAGCAGCCGGGACAGGGGGAGAAACACCATATATTTT. This translates into CASSRDRGRNTIYF.

This clone has only one observation. This chain links TRBV7-2 with TRBJ1-1; weak D call: TRBD1 (6 bases). Germline values: CDR1 SGHTA, CDR2 FQGNSA. Trimming cost V 1 base and J 4 bases, with 16 bases left between them. This CDR3 has 16 amino acids. CDR3 DNA sequence: TGTGCCAGCAGCTTAGGGACAGATCGAATCGGCACTGAAGCTTTCTTT. It specifies CASSLGTDRIGTEAFF. The whole variable domain, remainder taken from reference TRBV7-2 and TRBJ1-1, is GAGVSQSPSNKVTEKGKDVELRCDPISGHTALYWYRQSLGQGLEFLIYFQGNSAPDKSGLPSDRFSAERTGGSVSTLTIQRTQQEDSAVYLCASSLGTDRIGTEAFFGQGTRLTVV.

This chain connects TRBV5-1 to TRBJ2-2; the D gene is possibly TRBD2 (5 bases). This CDR3 contains 15 residues. Trimming pared 6 bases from V and 6 bases from J, leaving 18 bases between. Looked up from germline, CDR1 is SGHRS and CDR2 is YFSETQ. CDR3: CASTSLKGGAGELFF. In DNA form, the CDR3 reads TGCGCCAGCACCTCGTTGAAAGGAGGAGCCGGGGAGCTGTTTTTT.

The chain employs TRBV6-5 and TRBJ2-7; 8 nucleotides line up with TRBD2. After removal of 6 bases from V and 1 base from J, the junction contained 8 bases not matched to a gene. Germline values: CDR1 MNHEY, CDR2 SVGAGI. This CDR3 is 15 amino acids long. In nucleotides, the CDR3 is TGTGCCAGCAGGCCCACTAGCGGCCCGTCCTACGAGCAGTACTTC. Translation gives CASRPTSGPSYEQYF.

This clone was counted a few times. This chain connects TRBV10-3 to TRBJ2-7, with 9 positions matching TRBD2. The CDR3 has 13 amino acids. Germline V gene lookup returns CDR1 ENHRY and CDR2 SYGVKD. As DNA, the CDR3 is TGTGCAAATAGCGGGAGTAGGTTCTACGAGCAGTACTTC. Amino acid sequence: CANSGSRFYEQYF.

The chain couples TRBV7-6 to TRBJ2-7; D remains unclear. The CDR3 covers 14 residues. The ends were cut back, 5 bases at V and 0 bases at J, with 11 bases in the middle. CDR1 and CDR2 from the germline V gene are SGHVS and FNYEAQ. In DNA form, the CDR3 reads TGTGCCAGCAGCGCCGACATCCCCTCCTACGAGCAGTACTTC. Translated, it gives CASSADIPSYEQYF.

The chain recombines TRBV19 with TRBJ1-1; no reliable D call. CDR1 LNHDA and CDR2 SQIVND come from the germline V gene (reference sequence). V lost 3 bases to trimming and J lost 2 bases, with 10 bases between them. CDR3 size: 14 residues. The CDR3 loop reads CASSMRLFNTEAFF. The DNA of the CDR3 is TGTGCCAGTAGTATGCGACTTTTCAACACTGAAGCTTTCTTT.

The chain joins TRBV5-1 to TRBJ2-7; 8 positions agree with TRBD1. CDR3 length: 14 amino acids. Trimming at V came to 5 bases and at J to 5 bases, leaving 9 bases not matched to a gene. CDR1 is SGHRS, CDR2 YFSETQ, per germline. The CDR3 region has the DNA TGCGCCAGCAGGGCCGGACAGGGTTCGGACGAGCAGTACTTC. Its protein product is CASRAGQGSDEQYF.